The sample holds many counts of the clone carrying this T cell receptor (beta chain). No antigen is known for it. Diagnosis was based on clinical symptoms, serum thyroxine, TRAb, thyroid ultrasound and orbital computed tomography. The data were obtained in a study of Graves' ophthalmopathy and Graves' hyperthyroidism. The study, taken as a whole, reports: Sensitivity of over 60% and specificity of less than 75% were achieved by the model that predicted ophthalmopathy progression. Most thyroid clonotypes with frequency above 0.001 were detected in blood too.

Amplifying from RNA transcripts, the study obtained TCR beta CDR3 regions. HTBI primers were used in a first-round RT-PCR, which preceded a second-round multiplex PCR. TCRdb reprocessed the multiplex PCR reads with MiXCR, giving one entry per CDR3 protein. The sample records under 200,000 distinct CDR3 sequences, 30% to 45% being singletons. The CDR3 is made up of 14 amino acids. Germline CDR1 and CDR2: MDHEN and SYDVKM. V lost 6 bases, J lost 3 bases, and 6 bases stayed unmatched. This TCR was sampled from a middle-aged woman with Graves' ophthalmopathy. Sequenced: peripheral blood. The chain joins TRBV28 to TRBJ1-1; 8 bases are a match to TRBD1. For the CDR3, the DNA is TGTGCCAGCAGGTACAGGGGGGGTTACACTGAAGCTTTCTTT. Protein product: CASRYRGGYTEAFF.